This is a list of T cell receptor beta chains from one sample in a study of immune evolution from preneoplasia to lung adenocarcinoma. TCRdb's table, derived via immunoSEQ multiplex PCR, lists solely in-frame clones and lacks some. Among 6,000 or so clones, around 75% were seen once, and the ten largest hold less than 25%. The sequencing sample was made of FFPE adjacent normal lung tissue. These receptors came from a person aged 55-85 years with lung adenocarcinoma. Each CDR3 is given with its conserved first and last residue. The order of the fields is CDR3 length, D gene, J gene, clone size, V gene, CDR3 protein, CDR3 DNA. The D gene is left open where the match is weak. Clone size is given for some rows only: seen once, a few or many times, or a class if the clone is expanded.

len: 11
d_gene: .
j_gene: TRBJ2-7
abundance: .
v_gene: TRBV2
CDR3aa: CASAGFYEQYF
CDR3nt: TGTGCCAGCGCGGGGTTTTACGAGCAGTACTTC

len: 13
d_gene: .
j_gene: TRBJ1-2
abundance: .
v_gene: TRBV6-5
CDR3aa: CASSYGGNYGYTF
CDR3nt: TGTGCCAGCAGCTACGGGGGGAACTATGGCTACACCTTC

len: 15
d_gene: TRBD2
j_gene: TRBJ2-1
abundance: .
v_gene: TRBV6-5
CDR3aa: CASRQTSGGAQEQFF
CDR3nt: TGTGCCAGCAGACAAACTAGCGGGGGGGCCCAGGAGCAGTTCTTC

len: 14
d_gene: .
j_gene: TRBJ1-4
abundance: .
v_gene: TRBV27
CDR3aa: CASSLLAGREKLFF
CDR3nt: TGTGCCAGCAGTTTATTGGCCGGCCGGGAAAAACTGTTTTTT

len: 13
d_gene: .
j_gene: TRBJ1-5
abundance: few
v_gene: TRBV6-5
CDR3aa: CASSPDDGSPQHF
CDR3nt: TGTGCCAGCAGTCCCGACGATGGGTCCCCCCAGCATTTT

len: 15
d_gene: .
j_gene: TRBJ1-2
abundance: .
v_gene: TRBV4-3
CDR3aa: CASSQEPGRNYGYTF
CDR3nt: TGCGCCAGCAGCCAAGAACCTGGACGTAACTATGGCTACACCTTC

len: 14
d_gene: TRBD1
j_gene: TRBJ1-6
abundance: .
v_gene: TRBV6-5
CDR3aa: CASSPRGQDSPLHF
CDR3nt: TGTGCCAGCAGCCCCAGGGGGCAAGATTCACCCCTCCACTTT

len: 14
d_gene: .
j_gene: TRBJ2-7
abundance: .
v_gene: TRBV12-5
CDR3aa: CASGLDPPGVEQYF
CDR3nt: TGTGCTAGTGGTTTGGACCCCCCAGGGGTCGAGCAGTACTTC

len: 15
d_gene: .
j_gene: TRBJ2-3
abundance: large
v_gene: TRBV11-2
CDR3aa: CASSQWFSSTDTQYF
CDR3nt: TGTGCCAGCAGCCAGTGGTTCTCTAGCACAGATACGCAGTATTTT

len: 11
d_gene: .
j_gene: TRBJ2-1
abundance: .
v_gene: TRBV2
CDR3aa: CASTAQNEQFF
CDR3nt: TGTGCCAGCACGGCCCAGAATGAGCAGTTCTTC